Listed below are T cell receptor beta chains from one sample, sequenced in a study of T cells after yellow fever vaccination. TCRdb ran MiXCR on the 5' RACE reads and lists one entry per CDR3 protein. Here the sample spans roughly 300,000 distinct CDR3 sequences, about 8.3% being singletons. The sample was PBMCs, taken more than 35 days after the first yellow fever vaccination. Source of these receptors: a man aged 18 to 30 who received the YFV17D yellow fever vaccine. CDR3s include the opening cysteine and the closing phenylalanine or tryptophan. The D gene is left open where the match is weak. For some rows the clone size is stated as once, few or many, or as a class when expanded; others skip it.

size,D,V,J,DNA,CDR3
few,-,TRBV4-3,TRBJ2-6,TGCGCCAGCAGTACTTATACGGGAACCGCGACAGGGGCCAACGTCCTGACTTTC,CASSTYTGTATGANVLTF
few,TRBD2,TRBV7-6,TRBJ2-7,TGTGCCAGCAGCTTAACTAGCGGGGGCATCGAGCAGTACTTC,CASSLTSGGIEQYF
-,TRBD2,TRBV6-1,TRBJ2-3,TGTGCCAGCAGGACGGGACTAGCGGGGGGAGATACGCAGTATTTT,CASRTGLAGGDTQYF
few,-,TRBV6-1,TRBJ2-5,TGTGCCAGCAGTCTCCGGGACGGAGGGGTGGAGACCCAGTACTTC,CASSLRDGGVETQYF
-,TRBD1,TRBV29-1,TRBJ2-1,TGCAGCGTCGACAGGGACGGATACAATGAGCAGTTCTTC,CSVDRDGYNEQFF
few,-,TRBV20-1,TRBJ1-1,TGCAGTGCAATACCCTCAACGGTGAACACTGAAGCTTTCTTT,CSAIPSTVNTEAFF
-,-,TRBV5-4,TRBJ2-3,TGTGCCAGCAGTTTACAGGGATCGGGAGGAGATACGCAGTATTTT,CASSLQGSGGDTQYF
-,TRBD2,TRBV7-2,TRBJ2-5,TGTGCCAGCAGCTTCCGCCCGGGGGCGGGGGGAGGAGAGACCCAGTACTTC,CASSFRPGAGGGETQYF
few,-,TRBV12-3/TRBV12-4,TRBJ2-7,TGTGCCAGCAGTTTAGAAAGACTAGACTCCTACGAGCAGTACTTC,CASSLERLDSYEQYF
-,TRBD2,TRBV20-1,TRBJ2-4,TGCTGTGCTATCGGGCGGGGGGAGATAGCCAAAAACATTCAGTACTTC,CCAIGRGEIAKNIQYF
few,-,TRBV12-3/TRBV12-4,TRBJ2-3,TGTGCCAGCAGTTTACCAACGACAAGCGCTAGCACAGATACGCAGTATTTT,CASSLPTTSASTDTQYF
-,-,TRBV5-5,TRBJ2-6,TGTGCCAGCAGCTTGGGGAACAAAGGGAGTACTGGGGCCAACGTCCTGACTTTC,CASSLGNKGSTGANVLTF
many,-,TRBV7-2,TRBJ2-2,TGTGCCAGCAGTTTAGGGCTTAACACCGGGGAGCTGTTTTTT,CASSLGLNTGELFF
many,-,TRBV6-1,TRBJ1-5,TGTGCCAGCAAGCCCCAGGGGCGCCTCATTCAGCCCCAGCATTTT,CASKPQGRLIQPQHF
many,-,TRBV4-3,TRBJ2-7,TGCGCCAGCAGCCAAGCCGGGGGCTCCTACGAGCAGTACTTC,CASSQAGGSYEQYF
-,-,TRBV7-3,TRBJ2-1,TGTGCCAGCAGTTCGCGGGCCTATAATGAGCAGTTCTTC,CASSSRAYNEQFF